Each of the 12 T cell receptor beta chains below was sequenced from the same sample in a study of response to subunit inactivated influenza vaccine. MiXCR, applied by TCRdb to the RT-PCR reads, yields one record per CDR3 protein. The sample holds some 570,000 distinct CDR3 sequences, approximately 10% seen once. This same sample was also taken into another study, of T cells expressing NK-cell markers. This second study says: The authors generated TCR beta cDNA through 5'RACE template switching with UMIs.

This specimen consisted of PBMCs from blood, obtained on the day of vaccination. These TCRs come from a man in his forties or fifties who received an inactivated influenza vaccine.

This clonotype has just a few counts. The chain combines TRBV6-2 or TRBV6-3 with TRBJ1-1; D is ambiguous. This CDR3 contains 15 residues. Germline V CDR1 and CDR2: MNHEY, SVGEGT. V lost 5 bases to trimming and J lost 1 base, with 14 bases between them. Here the CDR3 reads CASSETLAGNTEAFF. Written as DNA, the CDR3 is TGTGCCAGCAGTGAGACCTTGGCGGGGAACACTGAAGCTTTCTTT.

This clonotype has only a few counts. The rearrangement links TRBV12-3 or TRBV12-4 to TRBJ1-1, with 8 bases fitting TRBD1. The CDR3 loop spans 12 amino acids. V trimming: 10 bases; J trimming: 7 bases; junction bases outside the gene matches: 8. CDR3 sequence (DNA): TGTGCCACCAAGACAGGGGCATTTGAAGCTTTCTTT. Translated, it gives CATKTGAFEAFF.

Only a few counts were recorded for this clonotype. V usage is TRBV28 and J usage is TRBJ2-7, with 10 bases that match TRBD2. CDR1 is MDHEN and CDR2 is SYDVKM in the germline V gene. V lost 5 bases, J lost 1 base, and 8 bases stayed unmatched. The CDR3 covers 16 residues. The CDR3 reads CASSRLAGVESYEQYF. CDR3 DNA sequence: TGTGCCAGCAGTCGGCTAGCGGGAGTTGAGTCCTACGAGCAGTACTTC.

This clonotype came up many times. The chain is built from TRBV10-3 and TRBJ2-2, with 14 bases fitting TRBD2. There are 16 residues in the CDR3. Trimming removed 6 bases from V and 1 base from J; junction bases left unmatched: 1. Per germline, CDR1 ENHRY and CDR2 SYGVKD. The CDR3 loop reads CAIRGTSGRNTGELFF. DNA for the CDR3: TGTGCCATCAGAGGGACTAGCGGGAGGAACACCGGGGAGCTGTTTTTT.

This clonotype was counted many times. The chain has TRBV29-1 and TRBJ2-7; TRBD2 matches at 13 bases. The germline V gene has CDR1 SQVTM and CDR2 ANQGSEA. V shed 6 bases and J 5 bases; nucleotides not matched to a gene: 7. The CDR3 has 14 residues. The CDR3 here is CSVKLAGGPNEQYF. The CDR3 DNA reads as TGCAGCGTGAAACTAGCGGGAGGGCCAAACGAGCAGTACTTC.

This clonotype has more than one count but fewer than ten. CDR3 in amino acids: CSVEELGTNYGYTF. The DNA of the CDR3 is TGCAGCGTTGAAGAACTGGGAACTAACTATGGCTACACCTTC. The chain recombines TRBV29-1 with TRBJ1-2, with D hard to call. Looked up from germline, CDR1 is SQVTM and CDR2 is ANQGSEA. The CDR3 is 14 residues long. Trimming pared 0 bases from V and 0 bases from J, leaving 8 bases between.

The chain combines TRBV5-1 with TRBJ1-2; TRBD1 matches 7 bases. Germline assignment: CDR1 SGHRS and CDR2 YFSETQ. The CDR3 is made up of 15 amino acids. The V and J ends lost 4 bases and 2 bases, in that order; junction bases with no gene match: 8. CDR3 coding DNA: TGCGCCAGCAGCCCTTGGACAGGAAAGAACTATGGCTACACCTTC. Amino acids: CASSPWTGKNYGYTF.

This clonotype was detected a few times. V gene TRBV12-3 or TRBV12-4 combines with J gene TRBJ2-5; D tentatively reads TRBD1 or TRBD2 (5 bases each). V dropped 4 bases and J dropped 0 bases, with 9 bases sitting between them. The CDR3 is 14 residues long. This CDR3 is CASSSLGHQETQYF. CDR3 sequence (DNA): TGTGCCAGCAGTTCTTTGGGACACCAAGAGACCCAGTACTTC.

This clonotype was detected many times. The rearrangement links TRBV7-2 to TRBJ2-1, with D unresolved. The CDR3 has 13 amino acids. Germline V gene sequence: CDR1 SGHTA, CDR2 FQGNSA. The ends were cut back, 3 bases at V and 7 bases at J, with 10 bases in the middle. The chain's CDR3 is CASSFWGENEQFF. CDR3 DNA sequence: TGTGCCAGCAGCTTTTGGGGTGAGAATGAGCAGTTCTTC.

This clonotype was counted ten times or more. The chain uses TRBV12-3 or TRBV12-4 and TRBJ1-2; D is unresolved. The CDR3 is made up of 17 amino acids. Trimming shortened V by 7 bases and J by 1 base, and 22 bases separated the two germline ends. The CDR3 region has the DNA TGTGCCAGCACCCAAAGTTTAGGAAATTATCATAACTATGGCTACACCTTC. Translation gives CASTQSLGNYHNYGYTF.

The rearrangement uses TRBV20-1 and TRBJ2-3; 7 bases agree with TRBD2. Trimming took 1 base from V and 4 from J; bases not matched to a gene: 8. The CDR3 contains 15 residues. Germline CDR1 DFQATT, CDR2 SNEGSKA (reference sequence). The CDR3: CSARGGEGVADTQYF. The DNA of the CDR3 is TGCAGTGCTAGAGGAGGGGAGGGAGTAGCAGATACGCAGTATTTT.

This clonotype occurred many times. The rearrangement uses TRBV7-9 and TRBJ2-3, with D perhaps matching TRBD1 or TRBD2 (5 bases each). CDR1 and CDR2 from the germline V gene are SEHNR and FQNEAQ (reference sequence). Trimming left V 4 bases short and J 4 bases short, with 12 bases between. This CDR3 is 14 amino acids long. The CDR3 here is CASSSPRGADTQYF. Written as DNA, the CDR3 is TGTGCCAGCAGCTCCCCCCGAGGGGCAGATACGCAGTATTTT.